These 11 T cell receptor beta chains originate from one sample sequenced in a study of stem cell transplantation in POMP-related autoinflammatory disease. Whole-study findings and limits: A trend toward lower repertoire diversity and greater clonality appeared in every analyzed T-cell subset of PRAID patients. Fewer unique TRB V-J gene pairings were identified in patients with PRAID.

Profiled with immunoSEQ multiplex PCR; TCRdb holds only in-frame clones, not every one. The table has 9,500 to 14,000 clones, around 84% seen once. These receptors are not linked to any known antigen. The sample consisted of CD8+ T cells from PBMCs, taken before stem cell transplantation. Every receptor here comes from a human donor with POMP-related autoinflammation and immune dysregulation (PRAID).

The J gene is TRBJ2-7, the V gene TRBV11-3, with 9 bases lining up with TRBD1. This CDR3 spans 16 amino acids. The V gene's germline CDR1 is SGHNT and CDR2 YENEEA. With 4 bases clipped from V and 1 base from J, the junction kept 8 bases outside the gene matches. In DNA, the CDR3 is TGTGCCAGCAGCTCGGGGACAGGGTCAGTTTCCTACGAGCAGTACTTC. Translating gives CASSSGTGSVSYEQYF.

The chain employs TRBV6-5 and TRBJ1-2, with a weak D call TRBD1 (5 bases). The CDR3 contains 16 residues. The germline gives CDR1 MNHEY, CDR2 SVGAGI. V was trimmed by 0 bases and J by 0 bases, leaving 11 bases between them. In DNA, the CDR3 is TGTGCCAGCAGTTACTCGAGATGGGGCCCTAACTATGGCTACACCTTC. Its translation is CASSYSRWGPNYGYTF.

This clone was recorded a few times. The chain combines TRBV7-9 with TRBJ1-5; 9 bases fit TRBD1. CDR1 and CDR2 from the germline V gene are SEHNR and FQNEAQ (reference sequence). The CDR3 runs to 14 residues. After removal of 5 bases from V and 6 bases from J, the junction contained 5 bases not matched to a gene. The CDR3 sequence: CASSPGTGSQPQHF. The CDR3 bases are TGTGCCAGCAGCCCCGGGACAGGGAGTCAGCCCCAGCATTTT.

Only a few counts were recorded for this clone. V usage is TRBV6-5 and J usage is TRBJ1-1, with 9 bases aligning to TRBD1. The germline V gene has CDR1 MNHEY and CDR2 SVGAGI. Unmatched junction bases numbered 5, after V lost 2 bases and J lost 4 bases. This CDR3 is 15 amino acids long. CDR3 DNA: TGTGCCAGCAGTTACAAACAGGGGGCATCCACTGAAGCTTTCTTT. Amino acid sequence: CASSYKQGASTEAFF.

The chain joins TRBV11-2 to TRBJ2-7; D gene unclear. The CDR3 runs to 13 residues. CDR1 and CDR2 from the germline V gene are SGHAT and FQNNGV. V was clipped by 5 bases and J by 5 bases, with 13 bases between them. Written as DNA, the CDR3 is TGTGCCAGCAGCCCGCCTCCCGTCCACGAGCAGTACTTC. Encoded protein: CASSPPPVHEQYF.

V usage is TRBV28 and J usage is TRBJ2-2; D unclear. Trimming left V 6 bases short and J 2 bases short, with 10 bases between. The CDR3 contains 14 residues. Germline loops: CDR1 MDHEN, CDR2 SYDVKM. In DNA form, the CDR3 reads TGTGCCAGCAGAATCGGATACAACACCGGGGAGCTGTTTTTT. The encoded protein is CASRIGYNTGELFF.

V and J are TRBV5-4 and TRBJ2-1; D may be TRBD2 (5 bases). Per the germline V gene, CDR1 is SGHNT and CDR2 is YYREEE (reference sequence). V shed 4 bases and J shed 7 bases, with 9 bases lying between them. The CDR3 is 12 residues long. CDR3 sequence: CASSPSGNEQFF. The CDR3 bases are TGTGCCAGCAGCCCCAGCGGAAATGAGCAGTTCTTC.

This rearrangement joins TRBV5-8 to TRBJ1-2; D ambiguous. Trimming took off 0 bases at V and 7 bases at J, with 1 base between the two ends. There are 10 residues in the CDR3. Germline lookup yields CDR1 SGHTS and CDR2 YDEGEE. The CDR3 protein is CASSLAGYTF. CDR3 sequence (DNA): TGTGCCAGCAGCTTGGCTGGCTACACCTTC.

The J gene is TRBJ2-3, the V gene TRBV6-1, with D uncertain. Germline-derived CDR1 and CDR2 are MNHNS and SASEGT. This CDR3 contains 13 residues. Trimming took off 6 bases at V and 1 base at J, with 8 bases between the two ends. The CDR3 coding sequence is TGTGCCAGCAGCCCGGACGGCACAGATACGCAGTATTTT. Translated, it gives CASSPDGTDTQYF.

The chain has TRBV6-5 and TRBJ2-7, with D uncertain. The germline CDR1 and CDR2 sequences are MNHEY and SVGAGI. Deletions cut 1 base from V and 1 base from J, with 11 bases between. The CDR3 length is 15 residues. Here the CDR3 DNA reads TGTGCCAGCAGTTACTATAGAACAACGTCCTACGAGCAGTACTTC. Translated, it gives CASSYYRTTSYEQYF.

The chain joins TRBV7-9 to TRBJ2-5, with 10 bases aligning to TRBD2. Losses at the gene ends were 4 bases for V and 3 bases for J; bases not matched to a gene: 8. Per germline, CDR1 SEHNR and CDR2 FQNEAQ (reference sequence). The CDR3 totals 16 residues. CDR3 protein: CASSWAGLAGEETQYF. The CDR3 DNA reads TGTGCCAGCAGCTGGGCTGGCCTAGCGGGAGAAGAGACCCAGTACTTC.